Listed below are T cell receptor beta chains from one sample, sequenced in a study of patients and donors after allogeneic stem cell transplantation. Using its own MiXCR run on the RT-PCR reads, TCRdb lists one record per CDR3 protein. Counted here are 25,000 to 35,000 distinct CDR3 sequences, 6.5% to 7% occurring once; the ten biggest clones make up 34%. The sample taken for sequencing was blood, either unsorted or a sorted T cell fraction (not recorded which). These receptors were collected from a human donor who was either an allogeneic HSCT recipient or a stem cell or donor lymphocyte infusion donor (not recorded which). It is not recorded whose cells these are; they may come from a transplant donor. Each CDR3 is given with its conserved first and last residue. Fields, in order: CDR3 protein, J gene, V gene.

cdr3_aa: CASRDASGVWETQYF
j_call: TRBJ2-5
v_call: TRBV3-1

cdr3_aa: CASSYGLLQETQYF
j_call: TRBJ2-5
v_call: TRBV6-5

cdr3_aa: CASSSTGANQPQHF
j_call: TRBJ1-5
v_call: TRBV7-2

cdr3_aa: CASNTGQGPYGYTF
j_call: TRBJ1-2
v_call: TRBV12-3/TRBV12-4

cdr3_aa: CSVEGGAYEQYF
j_call: TRBJ2-7
v_call: TRBV29-1

cdr3_aa: CASSLVLAGVRTDTQYF
j_call: TRBJ2-3
v_call: TRBV7-9

cdr3_aa: CSARDPQGYSPLHF
j_call: TRBJ1-6
v_call: TRBV20-1

cdr3_aa: CASSQDSTQETQYF
j_call: TRBJ2-5
v_call: TRBV4-3

cdr3_aa: CATSDSLAGDEQFF
j_call: TRBJ2-1
v_call: TRBV24-1

cdr3_aa: CASTYINTGELFF
j_call: TRBJ2-2
v_call: TRBV28

cdr3_aa: CASSQVRTSFYEQFF
j_call: TRBJ2-1
v_call: TRBV4-3

cdr3_aa: CSARMVNYGYTF
j_call: TRBJ1-2
v_call: TRBV20-1

cdr3_aa: CASSLAGGPYNEQFF
j_call: TRBJ2-1
v_call: TRBV7-2

cdr3_aa: CAIATFSGNEQFF
j_call: TRBJ2-1
v_call: TRBV10-3

cdr3_aa: CASSYDPGQGTGYTF
j_call: TRBJ1-2
v_call: TRBV6-5

cdr3_aa: CASSRGASDEQYF
j_call: TRBJ2-7
v_call: TRBV4-3

cdr3_aa: CASSPAGQGSTGELFF
j_call: TRBJ2-2
v_call: TRBV6-2/TRBV6-3

cdr3_aa: CASSYVPGQGAEAFF
j_call: TRBJ1-1
v_call: TRBV7-6

cdr3_aa: CASRSPGDTQYF
j_call: TRBJ2-3
v_call: TRBV12-3/TRBV12-4

cdr3_aa: CSASGDWAVGYTF
j_call: TRBJ1-2
v_call: TRBV20-1

cdr3_aa: CASSLPVITDTQYF
j_call: TRBJ2-3
v_call: TRBV28

cdr3_aa: CSAPRQGGYGYTF
j_call: TRBJ1-2
v_call: TRBV29-1